This TCR beta chain stems from a study of shared clonotypes between healthy human individuals. This clone was seen a handful of times. Participating donors were healthy, HIV-negative adults free of recent acute infections or vaccinations. Using immunoSEQ multiplex PCR, the repertoire was profiled, and TCRdb retains in-frame clones only, with some absent. This sample carries around 88,000 clones, around two thirds of them seen once, and the ten largest clones take 40% to 45%. The V gene's germline CDR1 is SGHNT and CDR2 YENEEA. The V gene lost 1 base and the J gene lost 8 bases, with 8 bases spanning the gap. The CDR3 is made up of 13 amino acids.

The clonotype was recovered from a man aged 30 to 39 in good health. What was sequenced was memory CD8+ T cells sorted from blood. Subset in this sample: CD45RO+ cells pooled with CCR7-negative TemRA cells. J is TRBJ2-2 and V is TRBV11-3; no definite D call. This CDR3 reads CASSLGSLGELFF. The CDR3 DNA reads as TGTGCCAGCAGCTTAGGGTCCCTGGGGGAGCTGTTTTTT.